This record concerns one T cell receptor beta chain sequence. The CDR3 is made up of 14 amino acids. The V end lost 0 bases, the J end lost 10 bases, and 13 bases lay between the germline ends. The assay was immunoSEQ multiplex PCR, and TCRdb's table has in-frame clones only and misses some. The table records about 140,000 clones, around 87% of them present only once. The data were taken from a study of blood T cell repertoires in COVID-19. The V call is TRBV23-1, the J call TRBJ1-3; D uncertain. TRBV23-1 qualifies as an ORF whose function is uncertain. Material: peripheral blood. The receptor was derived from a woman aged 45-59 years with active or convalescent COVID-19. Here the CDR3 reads CASSQSRAAGTIYF. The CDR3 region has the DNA TGCGCCAGCAGTCAATCGAGAGCTGCCGGTACCATATATTTT.